Sequencing of this T cell receptor beta chain was carried out in a study of T cells after posttransplantation cyclophosphamide. CDR3 length equals 16 residues. V trimming: 4 bases; J trimming: 0 bases; junction bases outside the gene matches: 10. Germline CDR1 SGHRS, CDR2 YFSETQ. This table comes from immunoSEQ multiplex PCR, and its TCRdb copy is limited to in-frame clones, with some not included. This sample carries about 32,000 clones, around 90% of them seen once, and the ten largest clones take more than 12%. The chain employs TRBV5-1 and TRBJ2-7; TRBD1 aligns across 7 bases. This sequence was found in a woman between 40 and 50 years old with a blood cancer, CMV-positive, and with a related stem cell donor. Sequences were obtained from PBMCs. The CDR3 DNA reads TGCGCCAGCAGCCTTCGGACAGGCCCTCGCTCCTACGAGCAGTACTTC. Amino acid sequence: CASSLRTGPRSYEQYF.